This TCR beta chain originates from a study of blood T cell repertoires in COVID-19. Across the whole study: Sites in the United States, Italy and Spain provided acute and convalescent COVID-19 samples. Sources were T cells, B-cell-depleted T cells, or PBMCs; the material itself was cDNA or gDNA.

Per the authors' pipeline: Nucleated cell counts were estimated from reference gene primer amplification. Here immunoSEQ multiplex PCR was the method, and the copy in TCRdb shows in-frame clones only, minus some. V and J calls and clone size follow that table, whereas D and trimming were derived from the DNA. The sample includes about 210,000 clones, about four fifths seen only once; the top ten take 7.5% to 8%. This CDR3 comprises 16 residues. J lost 2 bases, V lost 3 bases, and 0 bases had no gene match. Germline V gene sequence: CDR1 LNHNV, CDR2 YYDKDF (reference sequence). V and J are TRBV15 and TRBJ2-1; TRBD2 matches 14 bases. This receptor was taken from a woman aged 45-59 years with active or convalescent COVID-19. Sequencing used peripheral blood. CDR3 sequence (DNA): TGTGCCACCAGCAGGGGACTAGCGGGGGCCTACAATGAGCAGTTCTTC. Its protein product is CATSRGLAGAYNEQFF.